This paragraph reports one TCR beta chain. No antigen is known for it. The data are from a study of cytomegalovirus exposure and HLA in healthy donors. Germline values: CDR1 SGHNT, CDR2 YYREEE (reference sequence). V was trimmed by 7 bases and J by 1 base, leaving 15 bases between them. The CDR3 sequence is 16 residues long. Study-level results: TCR beta chains numbering more than 150 were designated cytomegalovirus-associated. TRBV6-2, TRBV6-3 and some other V segments were excluded as indistinguishable.

With 60 Vbeta and 13 Jbeta primers, the PCR was carried out. Measured with immunoSEQ multiplex PCR; TCRdb has only the in-frame clones, and not every one. The repertoire includes about 150,000 clones, roughly 72% of them detected once, and approximately 2.1% sits in the top ten. The V and J genes are TRBV5-4 and TRBJ1-6; no clear D gene. What was sequenced was PBMCs. The origin of this receptor is a man aged 35 to 55 in good health and CMV-seronegative. The CDR3 spells CASGRGGSSYNSPLHF. CDR3 sequence (DNA): TGTGCCAGCGGGCGGGGAGGGAGTTCCTATAATTCACCCCTCCACTTT.